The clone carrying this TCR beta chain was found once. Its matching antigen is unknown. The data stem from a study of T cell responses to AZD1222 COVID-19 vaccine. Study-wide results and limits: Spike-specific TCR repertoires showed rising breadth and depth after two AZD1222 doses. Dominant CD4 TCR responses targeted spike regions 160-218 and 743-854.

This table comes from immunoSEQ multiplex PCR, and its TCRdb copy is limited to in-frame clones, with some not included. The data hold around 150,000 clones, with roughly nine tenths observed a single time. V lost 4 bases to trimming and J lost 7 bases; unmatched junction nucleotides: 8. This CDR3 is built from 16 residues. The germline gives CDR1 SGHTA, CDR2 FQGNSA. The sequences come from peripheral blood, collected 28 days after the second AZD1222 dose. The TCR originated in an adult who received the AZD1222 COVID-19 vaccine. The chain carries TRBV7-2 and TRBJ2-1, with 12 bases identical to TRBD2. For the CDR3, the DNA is TGTGCCAGCAGCTCCCCTAGCGGGGGGGCCTGGAATGAGCAGTTCTTC. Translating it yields CASSSPSGGAWNEQFF. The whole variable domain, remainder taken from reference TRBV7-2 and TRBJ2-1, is GAGVSQSPSNKVTEKGKDVELRCDPISGHTALYWYRQSLGQGLEFLIYFQGNSAPDKSGLPSDRFSAERTGGSVSTLTIQRTQQEDSAVYLCASSSPSGGAWNEQFFGPGTRLTVL.